This T cell receptor beta chain came from a study of Ad26.COV2.S vaccination and SARS-CoV-2 variants. Study at large: Donor was one of the participants in the Ad26.COV2.S arm of the COV1001 trial.

Details on this clone: The target antigen is unknown.

Findings and caveats of the study: Vaccinees reportedly had broad spike-specific CD8+ and CD4+ T cell responses. Assessments of TCR breadth and depth may have underestimated the total T cell responses. Breadth measured for non-spike TCRs was similar across vaccine and placebo recipients.

Looked up from germline, CDR1 is MNHEY and CDR2 is SMNVEV (reference sequence). Trimming removed 6 bases at V and 0 bases at J, with 12 bases between. This CDR3 is built from 14 residues. Clones were read by immunoSEQ multiplex PCR, and TCRdb kept only the in-frame ones, dropping some. Among about 460,000 clones, 80% to 90% were seen once, and the ten largest hold 1.7%. Treatment reported: over 15 received Ad26.COV2.S at low or high dose, single or two shots; several received placebo; per-sample allocation not given. Sampling happened 63 days after the first vaccine or placebo injection. This chain uses TRBV27 with TRBJ2-7, with D perhaps matching TRBD2 (5 bases). The input for sequencing was peripheral blood, taken in a trial of Ad26.COV2.S vaccine versus placebo. This sequence originates from a person aged 18-65 years who received the Ad26.COV2.S COVID-19 vaccine or a placebo. This chain's CDR3 is CASSPWRSSYEQYF. CDR3 bases: TGTGCCAGCAGCCCTTGGAGGAGCTCCTACGAGCAGTACTTC.